The clone carrying this T cell receptor (beta chain) qualifies as medium-sized. Its specificity is not known. The V end was cut by 1 base, the J end by 0 bases, with 11 bases between. The CDR3 contains 16 residues. Germline values: CDR1 MGHDK, CDR2 SYGVNS. Unique molecular identifiers were incorporated when the TCRbeta library was constructed. Each CDR3 protein is one row after TCRdb ran MiXCR on the PCR reads. Of 5,500 to 7,000 distinct CDR3 sequences listed, roughly a tenth were seen once; the top ten hold 22%. This record comes from a study of T-cell reconstitution after alpha-beta-depleted transplantation in children. The study's findings and limits: At day 60, the high TCRbeta diversity found in some patients originated from recipient T cells and thymic progenitors that had survived.

The chain carries TRBV25-1 and TRBJ2-3; D unclear. This sequence originates from a child less than two years old who had a stem cell transplant for acute myeloid leukemia, so the T cells may come from the graft donor. The specimen was PBMCs, mostly from graft donor cells, collected 180 days after TCRalphabeta/CD19-depleted stem cell transplant. The CDR3 region has the DNA TGTGCCAGCAGTGAATTCTTCCAGACTAGCACAGATACGCAGTATTTT. The encoded protein is CASSEFFQTSTDTQYF. Together with reference TRBV25-1 and TRBJ2-3, the CDR3 gives the full variable domain: EADIYQTPRYLVIGTGKKITLECSQTMGHDKMYWYQQDPGMELHLIHYSYGVNSTEKGDLSSESTVSRIRTEHFPLTLESARPSHTSQYLCASSEFFQTSTDTQYFGPGTRLTVL.